The next 19 T cell receptor beta chains were all read from a single sample in a study of T cell responses to AZD1222 COVID-19 vaccine (dated by TCRdb to the early 2020s). The time point label for this specimen denotes: baseline before first vaccination. Library preparation employed the immunoSEQ multiplex PCR assay. TCRdb retrieved this table from immuneACCESS and kept in-frame rearrangements only. Not all clones are present; in checked studies, unresolved V genes account for under half, and no reason is known for the remainder. The sample table lists roughly 150,000 clones, under 95% of them with a count of one. The ten biggest clones cover more than 8.5% of the sample. The source material was peripheral blood, sampled on day 0 of AZD1222 vaccination. The origin of the receptors is an adult in good health.

The rearrangement joins TRBV6-5 to TRBJ1-5; D not certain. This CDR3 comprises 13 residues. CDR1 is MNHEY and CDR2 is SVGAGI in the germline V gene. Trimming cost V 8 bases and J 3 bases, with 11 bases left between them. The DNA of the CDR3 is TGTGCCAGCTTAAAGGAATACAATCAGCCCCAGCATTTT. This translates into CASLKEYNQPQHF.

The rearrangement links TRBV10-3 to TRBJ1-2; TRBD1 matches at 8 bases. This CDR3 has 15 residues. Germline CDR1 ENHRY, CDR2 SYGVKD. Trimming at V came to 3 bases and at J to 0 bases, leaving 3 bases not matched to a gene. CDR3 amino acids: CAISDRTGPNYGYTF. CDR3 DNA sequence: TGTGCCATCAGTGATCGGACAGGGCCTAACTATGGCTACACCTTC.

Remarks on this clone: The same CDR3 also results from other DNA sequences found in this sample. The chain uses TRBV19 and TRBJ1-1; perhaps TRBD1 as D (5 bases). V lost 1 base, J lost 4 bases, and 10 bases lay in between. Germline V gene data show CDR1 as LNHDA and CDR2 as SQIVND (reference sequence). This CDR3 has 14 residues. As DNA, the CDR3 is TGTGCCAGTAGTATAGTTGACAGCGGCACTGAAGCTTTCTTT. This sequence encodes CASSIVDSGTEAFF.

The chain couples TRBV5-1 to TRBJ1-2; D ambiguous. With 0 bases removed from V and 0 bases from J, the gap between germline ends came to 9 bases. The CDR3 consists of 15 residues. CDR1 is SGHRS, CDR2 YFSETQ, per germline. In DNA form, the CDR3 reads TGCGCCAGCAGCTTGGCCCACTTGTCTAACTATGGCTACACCTTC. The encoded protein is CASSLAHLSNYGYTF. Filled out from reference TRBV5-1 and TRBJ1-2, the complete variable domain reads KAGVTQTPRYLIKTRGQQVTLSCSPISGHRSVSWYQQTPGQGLQFLFEYFSETQRNKGNFPGRFSGRQFSNSRSEMNVSTLELGDSALYLCASSLAHLSNYGYTFGSGTRLTVV.

The genes are TRBV2 and TRBJ1-1, with D possibly being TRBD1 (5 bases). The V gene lost 6 bases and the J gene lost 10 bases, with 12 bases spanning the gap. Germline loops: CDR1 SNHLY, CDR2 FYNNEI. The CDR3 spans 11 residues. The CDR3 sequence is CASRVKGRAFF. Written as DNA, the CDR3 is TGTGCCAGCAGAGTCAAGGGGCGAGCTTTCTTT.

This chain uses TRBV30 with TRBJ1-5; TRBD1 aligns across 8 bases. V was clipped by 2 bases and J by 11 bases; unmatched bases: 11. This CDR3 has 14 amino acids. Germline V gives CDR1 GTSNPN, CDR2 SVGIG (reference sequence). CDR3 DNA sequence: TGTGCCTGGAGTCGGGGGACAGGCCTCCAGGCCCAGCATTTT. Translated: CAWSRGTGLQAQHF.

The chain couples TRBV20-1 to TRBJ2-5; D not certain. The germline V gene encodes CDR1 DFQATT and CDR2 SNEGSKA (reference sequence). Deletions cut 3 bases from V and 2 bases from J, with 19 bases between. There are 16 residues in the CDR3. The CDR3 nucleotides are TGCAGTGCTAGTTCCTCGGTGACTGCTTATCAAGAGACCCAGTACTTC. It yields the protein CSASSSVTAYQETQYF.

The V call is TRBV7-2, the J call TRBJ1-1; 12 nucleotides agree with TRBD1. CDR1 and CDR2 from the germline V gene are SGHTA and FQGNSA. The ends lost 5 bases at V and 3 bases at J; junction bases unmatched: 10. The CDR3 has 17 amino acids. In DNA form, the CDR3 reads TGTGCCAGCAGCCCCCGGGACAGGGGGCGCGTGGACACTGAAGCTTTCTTT. Residues: CASSPRDRGRVDTEAFF.

In its sample, this clone was seen once. This chain uses TRBV2 with TRBJ1-5; D is unclear. CDR1 is SNHLY, CDR2 FYNNEI, per germline. V lost 4 bases to trimming and J lost 5 bases, with 12 bases between them. CDR3 size: 14 residues. Written as DNA, the CDR3 is TGTGCCAGCAGTGTCCTCCCCGGGGATCAGCCCCAGCATTTT. This codes for CASSVLPGDQPQHF. Together with reference TRBV2 and TRBJ1-5, the CDR3 gives the full variable domain: EPEVTQTPSHQVTQMGQEVILRCVPISNHLYFYWYRQILGQKVEFLVSFYNNEISEKSEIFDDQFSVERPDGSNFTLKIRSTKLEDSAMYFCASSVLPGDQPQHFGDGTRLSIL.

This clone was recorded only once. The chain has TRBV24-1 and TRBJ2-2; a possible D gene is TRBD2 (5 bases). V dropped 7 bases and J dropped 1 base, with 6 bases sitting between them. CDR1 KGHDR and CDR2 SFDVKD come from the germline V gene. This CDR3 region has 13 residues. Here the CDR3 reads CATSSGNTGELFF. The CDR3 DNA follows: TGTGCCACCAGCAGCGGGAACACCGGGGAGCTGTTTTTT.

The V gene is TRBV6-5, the J gene TRBJ1-1; D is perhaps TRBD1 (5 bases). Germline V gene sequence: CDR1 MNHEY, CDR2 SVGAGI. The CDR3 is 15 residues long. V lost 2 bases and J 0 bases, leaving 10 bases between the germline ends. CDR3 amino acids: CASSYGDPMNTEAFF. In nucleotides, the CDR3 is TGTGCCAGCAGTTACGGGGACCCCATGAACACTGAAGCTTTCTTT.

The chain has TRBV7-3 and TRBJ2-3; D may be TRBD2 (5 bases). Germline lookup yields CDR1 SGHTA and CDR2 FQGTGA. Trimming stripped 5 bases from V and 5 bases from J, with 8 bases between. The CDR3 has 12 residues. CDR3 sequence: CASSPEGDTQYF. In nucleotides, the CDR3 is TGTGCCAGCAGCCCCGAGGGAGATACGCAGTATTTT.

This sequence joins TRBV3-1 (or the pseudogene TRBV3-2) and TRBJ2-1; 7 bases are shared with TRBD2. The V gene end was trimmed by 0 bases and the J gene end by 5 bases; junction bases not matched to a gene: 7. Germline assignment: CDR1 LGHDT and CDR2 YNNKEL (reference sequence). The CDR3 extends over 16 amino acids. The CDR3 protein is CASSQELAGLNNEQFF. CDR3 sequence (DNA): TGTGCCAGCAGCCAAGAATTAGCGGGTTTAAACAATGAGCAGTTCTTC.

This clone was seen more than once but under ten times. V gene TRBV7-9 combines with J gene TRBJ2-7; 9 bases line up with TRBD1. Germline V gene lookup returns CDR1 SEHNR and CDR2 FQNEAQ (reference sequence). J lost 3 bases, V lost 5 bases, and 5 bases had no gene match. The CDR3 runs 14 residues. The CDR3 is CASSARTGDYEQYF. CDR3 nucleotide sequence: TGTGCCAGCAGCGCCCGGACAGGGGACTACGAGCAGTACTTC.

V and J are TRBV7-9 and TRBJ1-3; D is uncertain. Trimming stripped 3 bases from V and 1 base from J, with 13 bases between. The CDR3 is 16 residues long. Germline lookup yields CDR1 SEHNR and CDR2 FQNEAQ (reference sequence). CDR3 region: CASSFPERKSGNTIYF. In nucleotides, the CDR3 is TGTGCCAGCAGCTTTCCCGAAAGGAAGTCTGGAAACACCATATATTTT.

The rearrangement links TRBV10-3 to TRBJ1-2, with D unresolved. The CDR3 has 15 residues. V was cut by 2 bases and J by 0 bases, with 10 bases left in between. The V gene's germline CDR1 is ENHRY and CDR2 SYGVKD. The DNA for the CDR3 is TGTGCCATCAGTGAGGTAGGCCAAGCTAACTATGGCTACACCTTC. It is translated as CAISEVGQANYGYTF.

The chain joins TRBV30 to TRBJ2-3; 7 nucleotides line up with TRBD1. The junction had 7 bases not matched to a gene; V was cut back by 5 bases and J by 5 bases. Per germline, CDR1 GTSNPN and CDR2 SVGIG (reference sequence). This CDR3 region has 13 residues. The CDR3 DNA reads TGTGCCTGGGGATGGCCAGGGGGAGATACGCAGTATTTT. Translating it yields CAWGWPGGDTQYF. Full variable domain (remainder filled in from reference TRBV30 and TRBJ2-3): SQTIHQWPATLVQPVGSPLSLECTVEGTSNPNLYWYRQAAGRGLQLLFYSVGIGQISSEVPQNLSASRPQDRQFILSSKKLLLSDSGFYLCAWGWPGGDTQYFGPGTRLTVL.

The genes are TRBV9 and TRBJ1-3, with a weak D call TRBD1 (6 bases). Germline V gene sequence: CDR1 SGDLS, CDR2 YYNGEE. The CDR3 is 15 amino acids. Between the trimmed V and J ends, which lost 1 base and 2 bases, there was a span of 10 bases. In DNA, the CDR3 is TGTGCCAGCAGCGTACAGGGGACCCCTGGAAACACCATATATTTT. This gives the protein CASSVQGTPGNTIYF.

DNA of the CDR3: TGTGCCTGGAGTCCCCTGAGGTCTCTGTCACCTAGGAACATTAAGTATCAGCCCCAGCATTTT. Protein: CAWSPLRSLSPRNIKYQPQHF. The chain combines TRBV30 with TRBJ1-5; D ambiguous. Germline-derived CDR1 and CDR2 are GTSNPN and SVGIG (reference sequence). The CDR3 extends over 21 amino acids. V lost 2 bases, J lost 5 bases, and 34 bases lay in between.